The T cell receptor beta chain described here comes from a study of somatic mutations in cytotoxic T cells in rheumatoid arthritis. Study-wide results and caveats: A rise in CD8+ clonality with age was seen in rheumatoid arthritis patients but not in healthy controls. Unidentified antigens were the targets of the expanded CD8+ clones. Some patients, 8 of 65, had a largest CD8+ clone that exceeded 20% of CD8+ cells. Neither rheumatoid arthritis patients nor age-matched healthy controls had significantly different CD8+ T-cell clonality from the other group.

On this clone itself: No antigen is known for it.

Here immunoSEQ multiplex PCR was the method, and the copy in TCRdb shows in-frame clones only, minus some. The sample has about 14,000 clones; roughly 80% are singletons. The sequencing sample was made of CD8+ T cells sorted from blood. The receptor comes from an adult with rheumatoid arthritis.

This CDR3 reads CASSVGPYGNQPQHF. The CDR3, as DNA: TGTGCCAGCAGCGTCGGACCCTACGGTAATCAGCCCCAGCATTTT. The rearrangement joins TRBV7-2 to TRBJ1-5; D uncertain. CDR1 and CDR2 (germline): SGHTA, FQGNSA. This CDR3 comprises 15 residues. The ends were cut back, 5 bases at V and 4 bases at J, with 15 bases in the middle.